One and the same sample provided the 8 T cell receptor beta chains below, sequenced in a study of T cells in Graves' hyperthyroidism and ophthalmopathy. RNA transcripts served as the template for amplifying TCR beta CDR3 regions. The TCR CDR3 first-round RT-PCR relied on the HTBI primer set. One entry per CDR3 protein, called by TCRdb with MiXCR from the multiplex PCR reads. The data contain 350,000 or so distinct CDR3 sequences, around a sixth of them singletons. Sequenced input: blood. All receptors derive from a woman between 50 and 59 years old with Graves' hyperthyroidism.

The V call is TRBV11-2, the J call TRBJ2-3, with D maybe TRBD2 (5 bases). Germline lookup yields CDR1 SGHAT and CDR2 FQNNGV. Trimming took 2 bases from V and 6 from J, leaving 15 bases between them. The CDR3 is made up of 15 amino acids. The CDR3 reads CASSLNHYGGDTQYF. DNA for the CDR3: TGTGCCAGCAGCTTAAATCATTATGGCGGGGATACGCAGTATTTT.

The rearrangement joins TRBV7-9 to TRBJ2-6, with D possibly TRBD1 on 7 matching bases. The CDR3 contains 17 residues. The ends were cut back, 7 bases at V and 0 bases at J, with 16 bases in the middle. CDR1 is SEHNR and CDR2 is FQNEAQ in the germline V gene (reference sequence). This CDR3 reads CASMRRDSFSGANVLTF. In DNA, the CDR3 is TGTGCCAGCATGCGGAGGGACAGCTTCTCTGGGGCCAACGTCCTGACTTTC.

This clonotype was detected only a few times. This rearrangement joins TRBV2 to TRBJ2-1; the D gene is possibly TRBD1 (5 bases). The germline CDR1 and CDR2 sequences are SNHLY and FYNNEI. The CDR3 has 14 amino acids. V was cut by 6 bases and J by 5 bases, with 14 bases left in between. CDR3 nucleotide sequence: TGTGCCAGCAGGGACACCGAATATAACAATGAGCAGTTCTTC. As protein: CASRDTEYNNEQFF.

This clonotype was seen a handful of times. The V gene is TRBV28, the J gene TRBJ1-3; 8 bases fit TRBD1. The V gene end was trimmed by 5 bases and the J gene end by 2 bases; junction bases not matched to a gene: 8. Per germline, CDR1 MDHEN and CDR2 SYDVKM. This CDR3 is built from 16 residues. The CDR3 sequence is CASSPGQALAGNTIYF. DNA for the CDR3: TGTGCCAGCAGTCCGGGACAGGCCTTGGCTGGAAACACCATATATTTT. The whole variable domain, filled in from reference TRBV28 and TRBJ1-3, reads DVKVTQSSRYLVKRTGEKVFLECVQDMDHENMFWYRQDPGLGLRLIYFSYDVKMKEKGDIPEGYSVSREKKERFSLILESASTNQTSMYLCASSPGQALAGNTIYFGEGSWLTVV.

The chain is built from TRBV12-3 or TRBV12-4 and TRBJ2-5; unclear D gene. This CDR3 is built from 15 residues. The V end lost 3 bases, the J end lost 3 bases, and 14 bases lay between the germline ends. For the CDR3, the DNA is TGTGCCAGCAGTTTCGGTGCTGGTCAGGAAGAGACCCAGTACTTC. Its translation is CASSFGAGQEETQYF.

This clonotype was seen a handful of times. V is TRBV12-3 or TRBV12-4 and J is TRBJ1-2; 9 nucleotides agree with TRBD1. V lost 4 bases and J lost 1; bases outside the gene matches: 7. This CDR3 region has 16 residues. The CDR3: CASSSIPGQGNYGYTF. The CDR3 nucleotides read TGTGCCAGCAGTTCCATCCCGGGACAGGGTAACTATGGCTACACCTTC.

The rearrangement uses TRBV20-1 and TRBJ2-3; 7 bases agree with TRBD2. CDR1 and CDR2 from the germline V gene are DFQATT and SNEGSKA (reference sequence). V lost 3 bases and J lost 1; bases outside the gene matches: 7. The CDR3 spans 15 residues. The CDR3 DNA sequence: TGCAGTGCTAGGGACCAGAGCGGGGGCACAGATACGCAGTATTTT. This gives the protein CSARDQSGGTDTQYF.

The CDR3 sequence is CASSPDRGFNEQFF. The DNA of the CDR3 is TGTGCCAGCAGCCCCGACAGGGGGTTCAATGAGCAGTTCTTC. The chain uses TRBV11-2 and TRBJ2-1, with TRBD1 matching over 9 bases. Unmatched junction bases numbered 5, after V lost 5 bases and J lost 6 bases. This CDR3 is 14 amino acids long. Germline V lookup: CDR1 SGHAT, CDR2 FQNNGV.